This TCR beta chain was sequenced during a study of blood T cell repertoires in COVID-19. Germline loops: CDR1 SGDLS, CDR2 YYNGEE. CDR3 length equals 17 residues. With V trimmed by 0 bases and J by 4 bases, 7 bases remained unmatched. Clones were sequenced by immunoSEQ multiplex PCR, and TCRdb holds only the in-frame ones, with some missing. The sample includes 200,000 to 300,000 clones, about 90% seen only once; the top ten take 3%. This TCR derives from a woman in her thirties who had recovered from COVID-19. Source material: peripheral blood. The chain links TRBV9 to TRBJ2-1; TRBD2 matches 10 bases. The CDR3 nucleotides read TGTGCCAGCAGCGTAGGGCTAGCGGGGGTGGGTTACAATGAGCAGTTCTTC. Protein: CASSVGLAGVGYNEQFF.